The 21 T cell receptor beta chains listed next were all sequenced from one sample in a study of siplizumab effects on memory and regulatory T cells. Using immunoSEQ multiplex PCR, the repertoire was profiled, and TCRdb retains in-frame clones only, with some absent. The data contain approximately 98,000 clones, 85% to 95% of them singletons. The sequenced sample consisted of non-Treg CD4+ T cells sorted from blood. The receptors were sampled from a human donor in good health.

The chain couples TRBV7-2 to TRBJ1-2; 7 bases are shared with TRBD1. Looked up from germline, CDR1 is SGHTA and CDR2 is FQGNSA. This CDR3 comprises 13 residues. J gave up 8 bases and V 4 bases, and 7 bases lay outside the gene matches. Here the CDR3 reads CASSSNRGRGYTF. In DNA, the CDR3 is TGTGCCAGCAGCTCGAACAGGGGCAGAGGCTACACCTTC.

V and J are TRBV29-1 and TRBJ2-1; 10 bases map to TRBD2. Germline V gene lookup returns CDR1 SQVTM and CDR2 ANQGSEA. CDR3 size: 15 residues. The trim removed 1 base at V and 9 bases at J, leaving 9 bases unmatched. CDR3 protein: CSVEAPSGSPAEQFF. The DNA for the CDR3 is TGCAGCGTTGAAGCCCCTAGCGGGAGCCCGGCTGAGCAGTTCTTC.

V and J are TRBV7-9 and TRBJ1-3; no firm D call. The CDR3 is 15 residues long. Germline lookup yields CDR1 SEHNR and CDR2 FQNEAQ (reference sequence). The V gene lost 1 base and the J gene lost 9 bases, with 16 bases spanning the gap. The DNA for the CDR3 is TGTGCCAGCAGCTTAGGCCTCTCCCTCGAAGGCACCATATATTTT. This codes for CASSLGLSLEGTIYF.

About this clone itself: One end of the junction fails to match germline, which may point to a read error. The chain carries TRBV18 and TRBJ2-3, with D tentatively TRBD1 (5 bases). The germline V gene has CDR1 KGHSH and CDR2 LQKENI. CDR3 length: 15 residues. Here the CDR3 reads CASSPRLTRADTQYF. The CDR3 bases are TGTGCCAGCTCCCCACGGCTGACCAGGGCAGATACGCAGTATTTT.

V is TRBV18 and J is TRBJ1-2; D is uncertain. Germline CDR1 is KGHSH and CDR2 is LQKENI. The CDR3 has 13 residues. V lost 2 bases to trimming and J lost 7 bases, with 11 bases between them. The DNA for the CDR3 is TGTGCCAGCTCACCATTAGAATCAGGTGGCTACACCTTC. It specifies CASSPLESGGYTF.

A note on this clone: The junction differs from germline at one of its ends, possibly a read error. This chain joins TRBV18 and TRBJ2-5; 7 nucleotides agree with TRBD1. This CDR3 is built from 14 residues. From germline, CDR1 is KGHSH and CDR2 LQKENI. The CDR3 reads CASSPTGNQETQYF. As DNA, the CDR3 is TGTGCCAGCTCGCCGACAGGGAACCAGGAGACCCAGTACTTC.

This chain uses TRBV29-1 with TRBJ2-4, with D perhaps assigned TRBD1 or TRBD2 (5 bases each). Between the trimmed V and J ends, which lost 7 bases and 1 base, there was a span of 8 bases. The CDR3 is made up of 12 amino acids. Germline assignment: CDR1 SQVTM and CDR2 ANQGSEA. The CDR3 DNA follows: TGCAGCGCCAGGGAGGCCAAAAACATTCAGTACTTC. Its translation is CSAREAKNIQYF.

The rearrangement links TRBV6-5 to TRBJ2-7; TRBD1 might be the D (5 bases). Looked up from germline, CDR1 is MNHEY and CDR2 is SVGAGI. Between the trimmed V and J ends, which lost 6 bases and 2 bases, there was a span of 14 bases. The CDR3 is 14 amino acids. Written as DNA, the CDR3 is TGTGCCAGCAGGCTGACAGTCGGCCCCTACGAGCAGTACTTC. It yields the protein CASRLTVGPYEQYF.

The rearrangement joins TRBV28 to TRBJ2-2; 12 bases are a match to TRBD1. With 6 bases clipped from V and 5 bases from J, the junction kept 4 bases outside the gene matches. CDR3 size: 15 residues. The germline V gene encodes CDR1 MDHEN and CDR2 SYDVKM. DNA of the CDR3: TGTGCCAGCAGGGGACAGGGGGCGGGAACCGGGGAGCTGTTTTTT. Encoded protein: CASRGQGAGTGELFF.

This clone was recorded once. J is TRBJ1-1 and V is TRBV7-7; D is perhaps TRBD1 (6 bases). The germline gives CDR1 SSHAT, CDR2 FNYEAQ (reference sequence). The V and J ends lost 4 bases and 4 bases respectively, with 10 bases between them. CDR3 size: 13 residues. CDR3 sequence reads: CASSSDRTTEAFF. DNA for the CDR3: TGTGCCAGCAGCTCAGACAGGACCACTGAAGCTTTCTTT.

This chain joins TRBV18 and TRBJ1-1; D is unclear. V lost 3 bases to trimming and J lost 1 base, with 9 bases between them. The CDR3 is 14 residues long. Per germline, CDR1 KGHSH and CDR2 LQKENI. The CDR3 loop is CASSPSIQNTEAFF. The CDR3 DNA is TGTGCCAGCTCACCGTCGATACAGAACACTGAAGCTTTCTTT.

The chain couples TRBV28 to TRBJ1-6, with TRBD1 matching over 9 bases. In germline, CDR1 is MDHEN, CDR2 SYDVKM. V lost 6 bases and J lost 8; bases outside the gene matches: 8. The length of the CDR3 is 15 residues. CDR3 in DNA: TGTGCCAGCAGGAGACCGGGACAGGGTTATTCACCCCTCCACTTT. Protein product: CASRRPGQGYSPLHF.

The chain links TRBV30 to TRBJ2-1; D gene uncertain. CDR3 length: 14 residues. Germline V gene lookup returns CDR1 GTSNPN and CDR2 SVGIG (reference sequence). The V end lost 4 bases, the J end lost 0 bases, and 10 bases lay between the germline ends. CDR3 DNA: TGTGCCTGGAAGGCAGGCAGCTCCTACAATGAGCAGTTCTTC. Encoded protein: CAWKAGSSYNEQFF.

This chain uses TRBV6-5 with TRBJ2-6; no clear D. The V end was cut by 1 base, the J end by 1 base, with 2 bases between. The CDR3 consists of 14 residues. Germline V gene lookup returns CDR1 MNHEY and CDR2 SVGAGI. The CDR3: CASSYFSGANVLTF. As DNA, the CDR3 is TGTGCCAGCAGTTACTTTTCTGGGGCCAACGTCCTGACTTTC.

V usage is TRBV5-1 and J usage is TRBJ2-1; weak D call: TRBD2 (6 bases). The CDR3 runs 17 residues. Trimming took off 0 bases at V and 4 bases at J, with 17 bases between the two ends. In germline, CDR1 is SGHRS, CDR2 YFSETQ. CDR3 nucleotide sequence: TGCGCCAGCAGCTTGGACGGAAACCGCGGGGCTTACAATGAGCAGTTCTTC. Encoded protein: CASSLDGNRGAYNEQFF.

The sample holds one count of this clone. CDR3 amino acids: CAIGGLAGDGEQFF. CDR3 nucleotide sequence: TGTGCCATCGGGGGACTAGCGGGAGATGGTGAGCAGTTCTTC. The gene calls are TRBV10-3 and TRBJ2-1, with 14 bases fitting TRBD2. Germline CDR1 is ENHRY and CDR2 is SYGVKD. The CDR3 contains 14 residues. V lost 8 bases, J lost 9 bases, and 6 bases stayed unmatched.

This clone was counted once. This chain uses TRBV30 with TRBJ2-7; no clear D gene. CDR1 and CDR2 (germline): GTSNPN, SVGIG (reference sequence). The CDR3 covers 10 residues. V lost 0 bases and J 6 bases, leaving 3 bases between the germline ends. The CDR3 protein is CAWSVREQYF. As DNA, the CDR3 is TGTGCCTGGAGTGTACGCGAGCAGTACTTC.

The chain links TRBV9 to TRBJ2-7; 9 positions agree with TRBD2. This CDR3 is 17 amino acids long. Germline loops: CDR1 SGDLS, CDR2 YYNGEE. The V and J ends lost 0 bases and 6 bases, in that order; junction bases with no gene match: 13. CDR3 bases: TGTGCCAGCAGCGTAGGGTCGCTAGCGGGATCTACCTCCGAGCAGTACTTC. It is translated as CASSVGSLAGSTSEQYF.

This clone was observed once. The chain has TRBV11-2 and TRBJ2-3, with D possibly TRBD2 on 5 matching bases. CDR1 SGHAT and CDR2 FQNNGV come from the germline V gene. V was pared by 0 bases and J by 2 bases, with 6 bases between. The length of the CDR3 is 14 residues. The DNA for the CDR3 is TGTGCCAGCAGCTTAGAGAGGGTCACAGATACGCAGTATTTT. Protein product: CASSLERVTDTQYF.

The chain has TRBV11-2 and TRBJ2-1, with D possibly being TRBD2 (5 bases). The CDR3 length is 16 residues. V dropped 2 bases and J dropped 3 bases, with 14 bases sitting between them. Germline CDR1 is SGHAT and CDR2 is FQNNGV. The CDR3 sequence is CASSLRRTALYNEQFF. Here the CDR3 DNA reads TGTGCCAGCAGCTTAAGGCGGACTGCCCTCTACAATGAGCAGTTCTTC. Full variable domain (outside the CDR3, taken from reference TRBV11-2 and TRBJ2-1): EAGVAQSPRYKIIEKRQSVAFWCNPISGHATLYWYQQILGQGPKLLIQFQNNGVVDDSQLPKDRFSAERLKGVDSTLKIQPAKLEDSAVYLCASSLRRTALYNEQFFGPGTRLTVL.

This chain connects TRBV2 to TRBJ2-3; D assignment may be TRBD1 or TRBD2 (5 bases each). In germline, CDR1 is SNHLY, CDR2 FYNNEI. Trimming left V 11 bases short and J 3 bases short, with 18 bases between. The CDR3 is 14 residues long. The CDR3, as DNA: TGTGCCCAACCGGGACGTATTCGAACAGATACGCAGTATTTT. Translating it yields CAQPGRIRTDTQYF.